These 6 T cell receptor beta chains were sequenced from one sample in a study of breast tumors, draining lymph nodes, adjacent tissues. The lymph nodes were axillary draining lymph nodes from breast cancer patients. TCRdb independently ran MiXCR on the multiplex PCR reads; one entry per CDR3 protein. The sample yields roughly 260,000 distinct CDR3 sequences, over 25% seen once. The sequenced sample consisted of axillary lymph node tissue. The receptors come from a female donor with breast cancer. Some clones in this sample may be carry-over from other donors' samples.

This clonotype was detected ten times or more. As DNA, the CDR3 is TGTGCCACCCGGACTAGCGGGAGGTACCAAGAGACCCAGTACTTC. It codes for CATRTSGRYQETQYF. This chain uses TRBV27 with TRBJ2-5; TRBD2 aligns across 14 bases. The CDR3 spans 15 residues. From germline, CDR1 is MNHEY and CDR2 SMNVEV (reference sequence). V shed 10 bases, J shed 0 bases, and the junction held 4 bases outside the gene matches.

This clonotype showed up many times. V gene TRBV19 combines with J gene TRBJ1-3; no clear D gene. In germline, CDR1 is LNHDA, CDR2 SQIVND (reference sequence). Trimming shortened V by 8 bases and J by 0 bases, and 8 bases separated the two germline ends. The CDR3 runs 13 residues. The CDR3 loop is CASRPSSGNTIYF. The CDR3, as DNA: TGTGCCAGTCGACCGAGCTCTGGAAACACCATATATTTT.

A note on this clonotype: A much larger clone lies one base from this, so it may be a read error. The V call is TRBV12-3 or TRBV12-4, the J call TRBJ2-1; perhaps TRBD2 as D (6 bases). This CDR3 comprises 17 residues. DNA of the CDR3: TGTGCCAGCAGTCGAGAACTCGCGGGAACCGCCTACAATGGGCAGTTCTTC. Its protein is CASSRELAGTAYNGQFF.

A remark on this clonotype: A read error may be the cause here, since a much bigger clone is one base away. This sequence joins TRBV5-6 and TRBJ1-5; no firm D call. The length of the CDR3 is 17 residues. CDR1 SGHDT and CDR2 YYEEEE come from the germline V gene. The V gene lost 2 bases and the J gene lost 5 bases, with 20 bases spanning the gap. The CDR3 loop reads CASSFWSYSTNYQPQHF. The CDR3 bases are TGTGCCAGCAGCTTCTGGTCATATAGCACCAATTATCAGCCCCAGCATTTT.

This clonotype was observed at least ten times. CDR3 sequence: CASALEGASNQPQHF. CDR3 bases: TGTGCTAGTGCCTTAGAGGGGGCGAGCAATCAGCCCCAGCATTTT. J is TRBJ1-5 and V is TRBV12-5; 7 positions agree with TRBD1. The CDR3 consists of 15 residues. Germline V CDR1 and CDR2: LGHNT, FRNRAP. The ends lost 7 bases at V and 1 base at J; junction bases unmatched: 7.

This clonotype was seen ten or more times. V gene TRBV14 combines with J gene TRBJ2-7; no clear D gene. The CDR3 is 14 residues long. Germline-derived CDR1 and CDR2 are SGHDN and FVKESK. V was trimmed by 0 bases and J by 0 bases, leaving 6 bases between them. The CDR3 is CASSQEYYSYEQYF. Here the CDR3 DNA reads TGTGCCAGCAGCCAAGAGTACTACTCCTACGAGCAGTACTTC. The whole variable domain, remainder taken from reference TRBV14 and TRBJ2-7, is EAGVTQFPSHSVIEKGQTVTLRCDPISGHDNLYWYRRVMGKEIKFLLHFVKESKQDESGMPNNRFLAERTGGTYSTLKVQPAELEDSGVYFCASSQEYYSYEQYFGPGTRLTVT.